The present T cell receptor (beta chain) was sequenced within a study of beta chain features in type 1 diabetes. Study findings and constraints: The VDJ junctions of type 1 diabetes patients carried fewer insertions and more deletions. Shortening that was moderate but significant affected the TCRB CDR3s of Type 1 diabetes patients in all four CD4+ subsets.

Purity exceeding 98% was reached by all sorted populations. Sequencing targeted expressed TCRB transcripts, as all isolated RNA had been reverse transcribed. This table comes from immunoSEQ multiplex PCR, and its TCRdb copy is limited to in-frame clones, with some not included. This table holds 230,000 or so clones, 16% found once. Germline values: CDR1 SEHNR, CDR2 FQNEAQ (reference sequence). The CDR3 extends over 13 amino acids. Trimming left V 4 bases short and J 6 bases short, with 12 bases between. As for this clone: Antigen specificity is unknown.

Sequencing was done on a sample of naive CD4+ T cells from blood. The chain couples TRBV7-9 to TRBJ1-2, with D uncertain. The TCR comes from a man aged 30-40 years with type 1 diabetes. The CDR3 sequence: CASSYPYLNGYTF. CDR3 DNA sequence: TGTGCCAGCAGCTACCCATACCTAAATGGCTACACCTTC.